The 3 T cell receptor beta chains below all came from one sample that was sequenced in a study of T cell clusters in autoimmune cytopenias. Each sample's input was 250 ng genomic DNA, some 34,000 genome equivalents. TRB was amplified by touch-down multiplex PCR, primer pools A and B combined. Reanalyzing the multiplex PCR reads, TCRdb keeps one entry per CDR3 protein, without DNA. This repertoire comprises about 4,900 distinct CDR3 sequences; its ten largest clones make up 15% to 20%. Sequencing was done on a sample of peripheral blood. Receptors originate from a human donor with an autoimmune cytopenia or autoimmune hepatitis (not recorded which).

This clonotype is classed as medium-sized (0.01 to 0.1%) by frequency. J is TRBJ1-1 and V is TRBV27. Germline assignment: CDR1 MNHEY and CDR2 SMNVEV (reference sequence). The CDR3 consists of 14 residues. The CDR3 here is CASSPSQWNTEAFF.

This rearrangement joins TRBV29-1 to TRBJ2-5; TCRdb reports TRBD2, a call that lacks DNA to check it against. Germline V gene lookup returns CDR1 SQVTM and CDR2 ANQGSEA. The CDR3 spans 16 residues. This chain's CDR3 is CSVGAGGRGGQETQYF.

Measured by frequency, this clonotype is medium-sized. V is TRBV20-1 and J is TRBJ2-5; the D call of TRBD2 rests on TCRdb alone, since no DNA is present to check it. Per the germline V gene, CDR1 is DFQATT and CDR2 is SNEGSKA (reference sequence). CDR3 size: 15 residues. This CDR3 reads CSAGTSGGPEETQYF.